The clone carrying this T cell receptor (beta chain) occurred many times. Its antigen is unidentified. TCRdb's copy holds only in-frame clones and misses some; the assay was immunoSEQ multiplex PCR. The sample is made up of approximately 27,000 clones, none counted only once. This entry comes from a study of T cells after posttransplantation cyclophosphamide. Study-level results: Tissue-infiltrating T cells from skin or gut overlapped little with blood T cells.

With 4 bases removed from V and 0 bases from J, the gap between germline ends came to 7 bases. Per the germline V gene, CDR1 is SGHAT and CDR2 is FQDESV (reference sequence). This CDR3 has 14 amino acids. Sequencing was done on a sample of PBMCs. The receptor was isolated from a man over 45 in good health, CMV-negative, and a related stem cell transplant donor. This chain uses TRBV11-1 with TRBJ1-3; D is unclear. This CDR3 reads CASSSEFSGNTIYF. CDR3 DNA sequence: TGTGCCAGCAGCTCGGAGTTCTCTGGAAACACCATATATTTT.